The 32 T cell receptor beta chains below all came from one sample that was sequenced in a study of T cell responses to AZD1222 COVID-19 vaccine. Clones were read by immunoSEQ multiplex PCR, and TCRdb kept only the in-frame ones, dropping some. The sample contains more than 60,000 clones, over 75% of which appear only once. The sample in question was peripheral blood, obtained on day 0 of AZD1222 vaccination. These receptors originate from an adult in good health.

V usage is TRBV7-2 and J usage is TRBJ2-7, with 10 bases fitting TRBD1. The CDR3 extends over 15 amino acids. Per germline, CDR1 SGHTA and CDR2 FQGNSA. V lost 5 bases and J lost 6; bases outside the gene matches: 10. CDR3 loop: CASSIPRDRGGEQYF. CDR3 DNA sequence: TGTGCCAGCAGCATTCCCAGGGACAGGGGCGGCGAGCAGTACTTC.

This chain uses TRBV2 with TRBJ1-1; possibly TRBD1 for D (5 bases). The CDR3 sequence is 14 residues long. The V end lost 4 bases, the J end lost 0 bases, and 9 bases lay between the germline ends. CDR1 is SNHLY and CDR2 is FYNNEI in the germline V gene. The CDR3 loop reads CASSGQIMNTEAFF. The CDR3 coding sequence is TGTGCCAGCAGTGGACAGATCATGAACACTGAAGCTTTCTTT.

V gene TRBV4-1 combines with J gene TRBJ2-2; 9 bases fit TRBD2. J lost 4 bases, V lost 4 bases, and 4 bases had no gene match. This CDR3 is built from 15 residues. From germline, CDR1 is MGHRA and CDR2 YSYEKL. DNA of the CDR3: TGCGCCAGCAGCCTTAGCGGGAGAGGCACCGGGGAGCTGTTTTTT. Translation gives CASSLSGRGTGELFF.

The rearrangement joins TRBV5-1 to TRBJ2-7; 8 nucleotides match TRBD1. The germline V gene has CDR1 SGHRS and CDR2 YFSETQ. Trimming removed 4 bases from V and 0 bases from J; junction bases left unmatched: 6. This CDR3 has 15 residues. This CDR3 is CASSQGQVSSYEQYF. CDR3 in DNA: TGCGCCAGCAGCCAGGGACAGGTTAGCTCCTACGAGCAGTACTTC.

The gene calls are TRBV4-3 and TRBJ2-5; 7 bases align to TRBD1. The CDR3 covers 13 residues. V dropped 4 bases and J dropped 2; count of bases not matched to a gene: 1. Germline CDR1 reads LGHNA; CDR2 reads YSLEER. In DNA form, the CDR3 reads TGCGCCAGCAGCCGGGACAGACAAGAGACCCAGTACTTC. Amino acid sequence: CASSRDRQETQYF.

Within the sample, this clone is medium-sized (0.01 to 0.1%). Here the CDR3 reads CASSARQGSSGANVLTF. CDR3 sequence (DNA): TGCGCCAGCAGCGCCCGACAGGGGTCCTCTGGGGCCAACGTCCTGACTTTC. The chain combines TRBV4-3 with TRBJ2-6; 8 bases fit TRBD1. This CDR3 is 17 amino acids long. Germline loops: CDR1 LGHNA, CDR2 YSLEER. V shed 5 bases and J 0 bases; nucleotides not matched to a gene: 6.

The DNA of the CDR3 is TGTGCCAGCAGCCAAGGCTCAGCGGGAGTGGAGACCCAGTACTTC. It encodes CASSQGSAGVETQYF. The genes are TRBV4-2 and TRBJ2-5, with 8 bases lining up with TRBD2. The germline V gene encodes CDR1 LGHNA and CDR2 YNFKEQ. The junction had 6 bases not matched to a gene; V was cut back by 1 base and J by 5 bases. The CDR3 has 15 residues.

This rearrangement joins TRBV28 to TRBJ1-2, with TRBD1 matching 7 bases. V shed 6 bases and J 4 bases; nucleotides not matched to a gene: 11. There are 15 residues in the CDR3. The germline gives CDR1 MDHEN, CDR2 SYDVKM. CDR3 sequence reads: CASSNWGQLSYGYTF. CDR3 in DNA: TGTGCCAGCAGCAACTGGGGACAGTTGAGCTATGGCTACACCTTC.

This chain uses TRBV19 with TRBJ2-7, with D perhaps TRBD1 or TRBD2 (6 bases each). V was pared by 5 bases and J by 4 bases, with 18 bases between. Germline V gene data show CDR1 as LNHDA and CDR2 as SQIVND (reference sequence). This CDR3 spans 15 amino acids. The CDR3 reads CASSLGGGGMYEQYF. The CDR3 nucleotides are TGTGCCAGTAGTCTCGGAGGGGGAGGAATGTACGAGCAGTACTTC.

V usage is TRBV30 and J usage is TRBJ1-2; D gene uncertain. V was clipped by 2 bases and J by 8 bases, with 9 bases between them. Germline values: CDR1 GTSNPN, CDR2 SVGIG (reference sequence). This CDR3 has 11 residues. CDR3 DNA sequence: TGTGCCTGGAGTACGGGAGCGGGCTACACCTTC. Translation gives CAWSTGAGYTF.

This clone was counted once. This chain connects TRBV29-1 to TRBJ1-5, with D possibly TRBD1 on 6 matching bases. CDR3 length: 14 amino acids. Trimming took off 5 bases at V and 1 base at J, with 12 bases between the two ends. Germline assignment: CDR1 SQVTM and CDR2 ANQGSEA. For the CDR3, the DNA is TGCAGCGTTACTGAGGGGGGGAGCAATCAGCCCCAGCATTTT. Translating it yields CSVTEGGSNQPQHF.

The genes are TRBV10-2 and TRBJ1-5, with 8 positions matching TRBD1. V lost 6 bases to trimming and J lost 6 bases; unmatched junction nucleotides: 10. The CDR3 covers 15 residues. Germline-derived CDR1 and CDR2 are WSHSY and SAAADI. This chain's CDR3 is CASSPGTGGSQPQHF. DNA of the CDR3: TGCGCCAGCAGCCCCGGGACAGGAGGAAGTCAGCCCCAGCATTTT.

CDR3 coding DNA: TGCGCCAGCACCGTGGACGGGTCCTACTCGGGCTACGAGCAGTACTTC. This sequence encodes CASTVDGSYSGYEQYF. The chain carries TRBV5-1 and TRBJ2-7; D is undetermined. V was cut by 6 bases and J by 3 bases, with 22 bases left in between. The CDR3 runs 16 residues. The germline CDR1 and CDR2 sequences are SGHRS and YFSETQ.

The chain joins TRBV5-1 to TRBJ2-7, with TRBD1 matching over 8 bases. The trim removed 4 bases at V and 6 bases at J, leaving 9 bases unmatched. Germline CDR1 and CDR2: SGHRS and YFSETQ. CDR3 length: 14 residues. In nucleotides, the CDR3 is TGCGCCAGCAGCCTCGGGACAGGTAATCGCGAGCAGTACTTC. It encodes CASSLGTGNREQYF.

This sequence joins TRBV2 and TRBJ1-6; D is perhaps TRBD1 (5 bases). The V end lost 6 bases, the J end lost 0 bases, and 12 bases lay between the germline ends. Germline loops: CDR1 SNHLY, CDR2 FYNNEI. The CDR3 is 16 residues long. For the CDR3, the DNA is TGTGCCAGCAGGATGGGACCTCCCTCCTATAATTCACCCCTCCACTTT. It is translated as CASRMGPPSYNSPLHF.

The CDR3 sequence is CASSSIQAGHKGYTF. The CDR3 DNA is TGTGCCTCCAGCAGCATACAGGCAGGACACAAGGGCTACACCTTC. The chain links TRBV2 to TRBJ1-2, with a possible D match to TRBD1 (5 bases). Germline V gene lookup returns CDR1 SNHLY and CDR2 FYNNEI. Trimming pared 11 bases from V and 8 bases from J, leaving 27 bases between. The CDR3 loop spans 15 amino acids.

V is TRBV5-1 and J is TRBJ1-2; D is uncertain. V shed 0 bases and J shed 2 bases, with 11 bases lying between them. The V gene's germline CDR1 is SGHRS and CDR2 YFSETQ. The CDR3 extends over 15 amino acids. The CDR3 loop is CASSLGRPQNYGYTF. The CDR3 bases are TGCGCCAGCAGCTTGGGCCGCCCACAGAACTATGGCTACACCTTC.

The sample holds one count of this clone. The J gene is TRBJ2-3, the V gene TRBV4-1; perhaps D is TRBD1 or TRBD2 (5 bases each). The V end lost 0 bases, the J end lost 4 bases, and 8 bases lay between the germline ends. The CDR3 extends over 14 amino acids. The V gene's germline CDR1 is MGHRA and CDR2 YSYEKL. The CDR3 region has the DNA TGCGCCAGCAGCCAAGAGGGGACCTCAGATACGCAGTATTTT. Amino acid sequence: CASSQEGTSDTQYF.

DNA of the CDR3: TGCGCCAGCAGTGACACCCATCGGTCCTTAAGCGGTGAAGCTTTCTTT. It translates to CASSDTHRSLSGEAFF. This chain uses TRBV10-2 with TRBJ1-1; the D is unclear. This CDR3 comprises 16 residues. The V gene's germline CDR1 is WSHSY and CDR2 SAAADI. Trimming left V 3 bases short and J 7 bases short, with 21 bases between.

This clone was found a few times. The V gene is TRBV6-4, the J gene TRBJ2-2, with 7 positions matching TRBD1. Trimming removed 4 bases from V and 1 base from J; junction bases left unmatched: 6. CDR3 length: 16 amino acids. From germline, CDR1 is MRHNA and CDR2 SNTAGT. The CDR3 DNA reads TGTGCCAGCAGTGCGACACCAGGGGGGAACACCGGGGAGCTGTTTTTT. This encodes CASSATPGGNTGELFF.

The V and J genes are TRBV28 and TRBJ1-3; the D is unclear. The germline V and J ends were trimmed by 6 bases and 0 bases, with 3 bases remaining between them. Germline CDR1 is MDHEN and CDR2 is SYDVKM. The CDR3 has 12 residues. DNA for the CDR3: TGTGCCAGCAGACCCTCTGGAAACACCATATATTTT. Residues: CASRPSGNTIYF.

This clone occurred once. The chain recombines TRBV6-5 with TRBJ1-1, with D possibly matching TRBD1 (6 bases). Germline V gene lookup returns CDR1 MNHEY and CDR2 SVGAGI. The CDR3 is 14 residues long. V was clipped by 6 bases and J by 4 bases, with 15 bases between them. The CDR3 region has the DNA TGTGCCAGCAGCCCCGACAGGATGGGCACTGAAGCTTTCTTT. This encodes CASSPDRMGTEAFF.

This chain joins TRBV2 and TRBJ2-1; tentative D call: TRBD2 (6 bases). Between the trimmed V and J ends, which lost 4 bases and 0 bases, there was a span of 19 bases. The V gene's germline CDR1 is SNHLY and CDR2 FYNNEI. The CDR3 length is 18 residues. Here the CDR3 DNA reads TGTGCCAGCAGTGTTCCGAGTCAAGGGAGGAGCTCCTACAATGAGCAGTTCTTC. It translates to CASSVPSQGRSSYNEQFF.

The chain links TRBV27 to TRBJ2-6; 7 nucleotides match TRBD1. This CDR3 is built from 16 residues. Germline CDR1 is MNHEY and CDR2 is SMNVEV (reference sequence). The V segment lost 5 bases and the J segment 2 bases; nucleotides outside the gene matches: 6. CDR3 protein: CASSLRQGAGANVLTF. DNA for the CDR3: TGTGCCAGCAGTCTACGACAGGGAGCTGGGGCCAACGTCCTGACTTTC.

The J gene is TRBJ1-2, the V gene TRBV24-1; D is unclear. The ends were cut back, 5 bases at V and 5 bases at J, with 11 bases in the middle. The germline V gene encodes CDR1 KGHDR and CDR2 SFDVKD. This CDR3 contains 13 residues. This CDR3 reads CATSGSLGYGYTF. In DNA form, the CDR3 reads TGTGCCACCAGTGGTTCGTTAGGGTATGGCTACACCTTC.

The chain recombines TRBV28 with TRBJ2-1; tentatively, D is TRBD2 (5 bases). Germline CDR1 MDHEN, CDR2 SYDVKM. Trimming took off 4 bases at V and 1 base at J, with 11 bases between the two ends. The CDR3 sequence is 15 residues long. The CDR3 region is CASSSRRDSYNEQFF. CDR3 sequence (DNA): TGTGCCAGCAGTTCCCGCCGGGATTCCTACAATGAGCAGTTCTTC.

The genes are TRBV28 and TRBJ1-5; the D gene is possibly TRBD1 (6 bases). Germline lookup yields CDR1 MDHEN and CDR2 SYDVKM. Trimming removed 3 bases at V and 5 bases at J, with 14 bases between. The CDR3 loop spans 15 amino acids. The CDR3 nucleotides are TGTGCCAGCAGTTTTCTGATGGACAGAGATCAGCCCCAGCATTTT. It yields the protein CASSFLMDRDQPQHF.

The V gene is TRBV29-1, the J gene TRBJ2-3; TRBD2 aligns across 11 bases. Germline V gene data show CDR1 as SQVTM and CDR2 as ANQGSEA. Losses at the gene ends were 7 bases for V and 6 bases for J; bases not matched to a gene: 9. This CDR3 has 14 residues. The CDR3 is CSGTSGGGSDTQYF. Here the CDR3 DNA reads TGCAGCGGTACTAGCGGGGGAGGGTCGGATACGCAGTATTTT.

CDR3 loop: CATSSFRRGKANEKLFF. DNA of the CDR3: TGTGCCACCAGCAGCTTCAGGAGGGGAAAGGCTAATGAAAAACTGTTTTTT. The J gene is TRBJ1-4, the V gene TRBV15; D might be TRBD1 (5 bases). Germline CDR1 and CDR2: LNHNV and YYDKDF (reference sequence). Trimming stripped 3 bases from V and 3 bases from J, with 17 bases between. The CDR3 has 17 amino acids.

V usage is TRBV15 and J usage is TRBJ1-4; maybe TRBD1 (6 bases). The CDR3 extends over 15 amino acids. V lost 0 bases to trimming and J lost 8 bases, with 13 bases between them. The V gene's germline CDR1 is LNHNV and CDR2 YYDKDF (reference sequence). The CDR3 coding sequence is TGTGCCACCAGCAGAGAGTCAGGGGTTGGGGAAAAACTGTTTTTT. Residues: CATSRESGVGEKLFF.

The rearrangement links TRBV7-2 to TRBJ1-6; D not resolved. Per germline, CDR1 SGHTA and CDR2 FQGNSA. The CDR3 runs to 12 residues. The V and J ends lost 1 base and 9 bases respectively, with 4 bases between them. The CDR3 DNA sequence: TGTGCCAGCAGCTTAGGAGGTTCACCCCTCCACTTT. Translating gives CASSLGGSPLHF.

This sequence joins TRBV7-2 and TRBJ2-2; TRBD2 might be the D (7 bases). The CDR3 runs to 17 residues. Germline values: CDR1 SGHTA, CDR2 FQGNSA. Between the trimmed V and J ends, which lost 4 bases and 6 bases, there was a span of 21 bases. The CDR3 DNA reads TGTGCCAGCAGCTCACTCGGTACGGGGGGCAGGTCCGGGGAGCTGTTTTTT. It translates to CASSSLGTGGRSGELFF.